This T cell receptor (beta chain) was documented in a study of CD8 T cells in Susac syndrome. RNA, at about 0.45 to 1 ug, was reverse transcribed with random hexamers. A multiplex approach, immunoSEQ multiplex PCR, amplified TCR beta CDR3 across 54 Vbeta and 13 Jbeta. TCRdb fed the immunoSEQ multiplex PCR reads into MiXCR, producing one record per CDR3 protein. Here the sample spans around 170,000 distinct CDR3 sequences, around 95% being singletons. This clonotype appeared a single time. Its antigen is unidentified. Deletions cut 5 bases from V and 1 base from J, with 12 bases between. Germline CDR1 and CDR2: SQVTM and ANQGSEA. This CDR3 region has 14 residues. CD8+ and CD4+ T cells were negatively isolated; TEMRA cells were FACS-enriched. Whole-study results and caveats: Only a relatively small number of individuals were included in the TCR sequencing and HLA analysis.

The receptor was derived from a human donor with multiple sclerosis. V is TRBV29-1 and J is TRBJ2-1; perhaps TRBD1 as D (5 bases). Input material: CD8+ T cells from PBMCs. The CDR3: CSVLDSASYNEQFF. Here the CDR3 DNA reads TGCAGCGTTCTCGACAGCGCATCCTACAATGAGCAGTTCTTC.